This paragraph reports one T cell receptor beta chain. As yet, its antigen is unknown. These data are taken from a study of cytomegalovirus exposure and HLA in healthy donors. General study results and limits: A previous analysis found most TCR beta V segments productive roughly 87% or roughly 30% of the time.

PCR amplification relied on 60 Vbeta primers (plus 13 Jbeta primers). The assay was immunoSEQ multiplex PCR, and TCRdb's table has in-frame clones only and misses some. The table lists 110,000 to 150,000 clones, around 73% of them singletons. CDR3 length: 18 amino acids. The germline V gene has CDR1 SGHVS and CDR2 FNYEAQ. J gave up 2 bases and V 5 bases, and 9 bases lay outside the gene matches. The J gene is TRBJ2-6, the V gene TRBV7-6; 10 nucleotides line up with TRBD2. The clonotype originates from a female donor in good health and CMV-seronegative. Sequencing was performed on PBMCs. CDR3 residues: CASSPNSGGWTGANVLTF. The CDR3 DNA sequence: TGTGCCAGCAGCCCAAATAGCGGGGGGTGGACTGGGGCCAACGTCCTGACTTTC.